This T cell receptor (beta chain) was documented in a study of graft-versus-host responses after intestinal transplantation listed by TCRdb under 2021. General notes on the study: Multivisceral, liver-intestinal, or isolated intestinal transplants were received by the recipients. A peak of at least 4% donor T cells among recipient peripheral blood mononuclear cells was the definition used for donor T cell macrochimerism. To identify alloreactive clones, pre-transplant mixed lymphocyte reaction products were sequenced and compared with unstimulated pre-transplant donor and recipient T cells. Bulk TCR-beta CDR3 sequencing was used to track graft-versus-host and host-versus-graft alloreactive T cell clones in the graft, circulation and bone marrow after intestinal transplantation. Instead of going to the commercial service, samples from three later patients were sequenced in-house on an Illumina MiSeq and processed with MiXCR. The cohort enrolled 20 to 30 intestinal transplant recipients including one retransplant, and 3 patients lacking pretransplant specimens were excluded. Every recipient was given anti-thymocyte globulin induction, followed by 3 to 4 years of maintenance tacrolimus and steroids.

Blood samples were collected up to 4 times in the first month after transplant and then at least monthly when available. What the work shows at the level of the full study, not this receptor alone: High GvH to HvG T cell clonal ratios were observed in the allografts of patients with donor T cell macrochimerism. Conclusions were limited by the relatively low number and heterogeneity of intestinal transplant patients. Early after transplant, peak levels of circulating GvH clones were found to be associated with declines in HvG clones. GvH clones turned up in recipient bone marrow, with some appearing earlier in ileal mucosa or blood, a pattern consistent with an intestinal mucosal origin.

About this clone: Its antigen remains unidentified. There are no base qualities to consult, and no much larger clone falls within one base.

Receptor libraries were prepared by the immunoSEQ multiplex PCR assay. For most patients, high-throughput TCR-beta CDR3 sequencing of genomic DNA was performed by Adaptive Biotechnologies. As for how the authors treated the data: TCR sequencing data were retrieved from Adaptive's ImmunoSEQ software for more than 15 patients, whereas a few other patients were processed with MiXCR and VDJtools. CDR3 nucleotide sequences shared between donor and recipient were removed because the origin of such sequences could not be assigned. At least 2-fold expansion over unstimulated cells and a minimum CFSE-low frequency of 0.002% (template counts) or 0.001% (read counts) were required for clones to be classified as alloreactive. Mappable clones were those detected in sequenced pre-transplant spleen, lymph node, or MLR CFSE-low populations of the donor or recipient. The cumulative frequency of alloreactive clones was calculated as a percentage of all sequences, weighted by copy number. The source is immuneACCESS, and TCRdb retained only in-frame sequences with V and J called. Part of the clones is not carried over; for the studies checked, unresolved V genes explain less than half of this, and the remainder is unexplained. Clone size and the V and J calls come from that table; the DNA yielded D and trimming. Counted in this sample were some 45,000 clones; roughly 95% of them appeared once. Roughly 1.4% of the sample is taken by the ten largest.

The receptor's source is a human patient who received an intestinal transplant, so some T cells may come from the graft donor. The specimen comprised PBMCs, sampled around 48 weeks after intestinal transplant.

The DNA sequence reads TGTGCCAGCAGTGAAGCAACAGGGTTTGGCTACACCTTC. This encodes CASSEATGFGYTF. The rearrangement joined TRBV6-5 to TRBJ1-2; the D region possibly corresponds to TRBD1 (6 bases align). V is reduced by 5 bases and J by 7 bases, leaving a spacing of 14 bases between them. The germline V gene encodes CDR1 MNHEY and CDR2 SVGAGI. The CDR3 has 13 amino acids, counting the end cysteine and phenylalanine. The retained sequence is limited to the CDR3, 39 bases, with the frame set at the first base.